This T cell receptor beta chain was sequenced in a study of T cell repertoires in cytomegalovirus infection. This clonotype was recorded many times. The J segment lost 7 bases and the V segment lost 10 bases, leaving 18 bases of the junction unmatched. CDR1 and CDR2 (germline): MNHEY, SVGAGI. The CDR3 loop spans 15 amino acids. MiXCR, applied by TCRdb to the reads, yields one record per CDR3 protein. The sample yields under 800,000 distinct CDR3 sequences, 24% seen once. This clonotype was obtained from a human donor in good health (CMV status not recorded). Some clones in this sample may be carry-over from other donors' samples. The sequencing sample was made of CD8+ T cells from PBMCs. The chain employs TRBV6-5 and TRBJ2-7; TRBD2 matches at 8 bases. The CDR3 nucleotides are TGTGCCACCCTTAGCGGGGCCCCCTTCGCCGGGGAGCAGTACTTC. Translated: CATLSGAPFAGEQYF.